Listed below are T cell receptor beta chains from one sample, sequenced in a study of neoadjuvant anti-PD-1 for oral cavity cancer. The data were produced by immunoSEQ multiplex PCR, yet TCRdb's version contains in-frame clones alone and is incomplete. The repertoire holds 15,000 to 20,000 clones, under 75% seen once, with roughly 2.8% in the top ten. The source was PBMCs, collected before nivolumab (anti-PD-1) treatment. Receptors were obtained from a person aged 35-79 years with oral cavity squamous cell carcinoma. Each CDR3 is given with its conserved first and last residue. The order of the fields is clone size, CDR3 length, J gene, D gene, V gene, CDR3 DNA, CDR3 protein. D genes are given only for firm matches. Not every row has a clone size; where given, it reads once, few, many or a size class.

.	15	TRBJ2-5	TRBD1	TRBV15	TGTGCCACCAGCGGAGGACAGGATATTAGGAACCACCAGTACTTC	CATSGGQDIRNHQYF
.	13	TRBJ2-7	TRBD1	TRBV29-1	TGCAGCGTAACCTTGGGACAGAACTACGAGCAGTACTTC	CSVTLGQNYEQYF
.	15	TRBJ2-3	.	TRBV4-1	TGCGCCAGCAGCCCACAGGATGCTAGCACAGATACGCAGTATTTT	CASSPQDASTDTQYF
.	16	TRBJ2-7	.	TRBV25-1	TGTGCCAGCAGTGACCTCTCCCCAGGAGTTCAATACGAGCAGTACTTC	CASSDLSPGVQYEQYF
.	18	TRBJ1-5	.	TRBV12-2	TGTGCAAGTCGCTTAGGACAGGGGGGGGTCTATAGCAATCAGCCCCAGCATTTT	CASRLGQGGVYSNQPQHF
.	11	TRBJ2-7	.	TRBV29-1	TGCAGCGTTTACAGATCCTACGAGCAGTACTTC	CSVYRSYEQYF
.	18	TRBJ1-2	TRBD1	TRBV10-3	TGTGCCATCAGTGAGCCTATGGGACAGGGGGACGTATGGGATGGCTACACCTTC	CAISEPMGQGDVWDGYTF
.	14	TRBJ2-5	.	TRBV4-1	TGCGCCAGCAGCCAGGACCTAAACCAAGAGACCCAGTACTTC	CASSQDLNQETQYF
few	14	TRBJ2-5	.	TRBV7-3	TGTGCCAGCAGCTCCGGAAGCGGCGGGGAGACCCAGTACTTC	CASSSGSGGETQYF
.	12	TRBJ1-2	.	TRBV15	TGTGCCACCAGCATTGCCGGCACCGGCTACACCTTC	CATSIAGTGYTF